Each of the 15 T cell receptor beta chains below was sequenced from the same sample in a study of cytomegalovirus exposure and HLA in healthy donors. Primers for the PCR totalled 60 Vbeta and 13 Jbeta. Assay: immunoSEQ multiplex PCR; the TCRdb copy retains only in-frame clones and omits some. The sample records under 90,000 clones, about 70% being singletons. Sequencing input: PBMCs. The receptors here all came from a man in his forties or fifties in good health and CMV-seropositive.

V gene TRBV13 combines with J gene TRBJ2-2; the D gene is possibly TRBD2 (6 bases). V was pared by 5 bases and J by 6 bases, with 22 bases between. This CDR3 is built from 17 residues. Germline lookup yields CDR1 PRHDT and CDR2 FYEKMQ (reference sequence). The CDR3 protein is CASSRRDGGFVAGELFF. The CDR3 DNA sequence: TGTGCCAGCAGCCGCCGGGACGGGGGATTTGTAGCCGGGGAGCTGTTTTTT.

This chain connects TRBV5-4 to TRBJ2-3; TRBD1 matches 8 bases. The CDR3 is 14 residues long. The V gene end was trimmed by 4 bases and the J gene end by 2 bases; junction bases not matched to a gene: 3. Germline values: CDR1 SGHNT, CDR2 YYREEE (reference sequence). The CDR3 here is CASSRQGATDTQYF. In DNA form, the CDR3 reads TGTGCCAGCAGCCGCCAGGGGGCCACAGATACGCAGTATTTT. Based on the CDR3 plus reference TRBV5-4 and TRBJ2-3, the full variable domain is ETGVTQSPTHLIKTRGQQVTLRCSSQSGHNTVSWYQQALGQGPQFIFQYYREEENGRGNFPPRFSGLQFPNYSSELNVNALELDDSALYLCASSRQGATDTQYFGPGTRLTVL.

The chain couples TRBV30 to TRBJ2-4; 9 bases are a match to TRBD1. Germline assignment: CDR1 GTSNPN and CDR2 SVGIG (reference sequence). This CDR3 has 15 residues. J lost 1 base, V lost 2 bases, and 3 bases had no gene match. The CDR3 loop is CAWSPQGAAKNIQYF. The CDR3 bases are TGTGCCTGGAGTCCACAGGGGGCGGCCAAAAACATTCAGTACTTC.

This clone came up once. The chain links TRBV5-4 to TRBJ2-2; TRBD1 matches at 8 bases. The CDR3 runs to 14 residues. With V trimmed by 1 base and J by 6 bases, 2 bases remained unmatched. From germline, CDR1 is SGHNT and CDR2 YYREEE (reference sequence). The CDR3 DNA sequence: TGTGCCAGCAGCTTGCGACAGGGGCCCGGGGAGCTGTTTTTT. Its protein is CASSLRQGPGELFF.

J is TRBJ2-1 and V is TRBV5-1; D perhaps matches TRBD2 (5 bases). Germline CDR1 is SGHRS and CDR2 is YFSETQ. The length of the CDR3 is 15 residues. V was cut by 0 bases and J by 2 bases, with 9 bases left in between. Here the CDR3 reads CASSLEVGTYNEQFF. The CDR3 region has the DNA TGCGCCAGCAGCTTGGAAGTCGGGACCTACAATGAGCAGTTCTTC. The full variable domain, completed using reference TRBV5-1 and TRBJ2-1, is KAGVTQTPRYLIKTRGQQVTLSCSPISGHRSVSWYQQTPGQGLQFLFEYFSETQRNKGNFPGRFSGRQFSNSRSEMNVSTLELGDSALYLCASSLEVGTYNEQFFGPGTRLTVL.

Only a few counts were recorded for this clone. The CDR3 reads CASSWGTGAGNTIYF. The DNA of the CDR3 is TGTGCCAGCAGTTGGGGGACAGGGGCTGGAAACACCATATATTTT. The V and J genes are TRBV9 and TRBJ1-3; TRBD1 matches at 10 bases. The germline V gene encodes CDR1 SGDLS and CDR2 YYNGEE. V lost 5 bases and J lost 2; bases outside the gene matches: 4. The CDR3 is 15 residues long.

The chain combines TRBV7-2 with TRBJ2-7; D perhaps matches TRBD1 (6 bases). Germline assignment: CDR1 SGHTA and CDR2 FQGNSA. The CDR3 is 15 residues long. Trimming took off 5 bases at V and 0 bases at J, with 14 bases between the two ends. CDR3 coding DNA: TGTGCCAGCAGCCAGGGACAAGCAACCTCCTACGAGCAGTACTTC. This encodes CASSQGQATSYEQYF.

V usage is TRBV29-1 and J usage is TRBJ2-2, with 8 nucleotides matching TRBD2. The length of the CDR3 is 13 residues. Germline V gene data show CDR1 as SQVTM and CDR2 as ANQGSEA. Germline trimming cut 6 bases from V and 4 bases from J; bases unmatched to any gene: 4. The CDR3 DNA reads TGCAGCGTCTCTCGGGGGGGCACCGGGGAGCTGTTTTTT. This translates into CSVSRGGTGELFF.

Here the CDR3 reads CASSGQVSYEQYF. The CDR3 nucleotides are TGTGCCAGCAGCGGACAGGTCTCCTACGAGCAGTACTTC. The V gene is TRBV7-9, the J gene TRBJ2-7, with 7 positions matching TRBD1. V lost 5 bases to trimming and J lost 0 bases; unmatched junction nucleotides: 1. The CDR3 is 13 amino acids. CDR1 SEHNR and CDR2 FQNEAQ come from the germline V gene (reference sequence).

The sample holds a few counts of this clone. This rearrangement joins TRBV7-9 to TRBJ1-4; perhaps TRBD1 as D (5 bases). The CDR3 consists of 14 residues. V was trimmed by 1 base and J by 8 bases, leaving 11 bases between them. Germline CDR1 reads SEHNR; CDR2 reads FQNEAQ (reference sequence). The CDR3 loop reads CASSLGQGNEKLFF. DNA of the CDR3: TGTGCCAGCAGCTTAGGGCAGGGTAACGAAAAACTGTTTTTT.

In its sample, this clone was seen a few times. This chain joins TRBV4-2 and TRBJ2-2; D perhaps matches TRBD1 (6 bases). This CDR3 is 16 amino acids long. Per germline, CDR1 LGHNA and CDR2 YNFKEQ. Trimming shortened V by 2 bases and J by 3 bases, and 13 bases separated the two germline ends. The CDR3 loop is CASSQQLDRDTGELFF. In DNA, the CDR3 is TGTGCCAGCAGCCAACAGTTGGACAGAGACACCGGGGAGCTGTTTTTT.

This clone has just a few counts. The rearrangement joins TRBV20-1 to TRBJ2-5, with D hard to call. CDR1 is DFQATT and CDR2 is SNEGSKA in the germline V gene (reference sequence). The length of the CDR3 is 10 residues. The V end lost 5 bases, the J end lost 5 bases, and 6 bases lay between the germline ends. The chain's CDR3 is CSASSETQYF. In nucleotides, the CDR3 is TGCAGTGCTTCTTCGGAGACCCAGTACTTC.

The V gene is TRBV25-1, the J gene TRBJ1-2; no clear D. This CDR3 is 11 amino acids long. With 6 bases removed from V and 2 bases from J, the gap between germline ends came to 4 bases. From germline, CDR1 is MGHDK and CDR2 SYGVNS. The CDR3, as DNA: TGTGCCAGCAGGAGAAACTATGGCTACACCTTC. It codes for CASRRNYGYTF.

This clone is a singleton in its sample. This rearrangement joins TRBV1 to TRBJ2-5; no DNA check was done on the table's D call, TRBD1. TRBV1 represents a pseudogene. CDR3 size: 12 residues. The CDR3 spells CAPTPPQETQYF. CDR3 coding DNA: TGCGCCCCAACACCGCCCCAGGAGACCCAGTACTTC.

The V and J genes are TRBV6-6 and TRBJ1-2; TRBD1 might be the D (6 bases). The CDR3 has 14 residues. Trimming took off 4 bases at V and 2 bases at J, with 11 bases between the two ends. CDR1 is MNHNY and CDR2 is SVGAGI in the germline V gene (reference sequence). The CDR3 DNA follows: TGTGCCAGCAGTTCGCGAACAGGGAACTATGGCTACACCTTC. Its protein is CASSSRTGNYGYTF.